This T cell receptor (beta chain) is drawn from a study of blood T cell repertoires in COVID-19. Study-wide context: COVID-19 samples from acute and convalescent phases originated in the United States, Italy and Spain.

There are 15 residues in the CDR3. V lost 7 bases and J lost 2, with 16 bases in between. Germline assignment: CDR1 SGHTS and CDR2 YDEGEE. Only in-frame clones appear in the TCRdb table, and some are missing; sequencing was by immunoSEQ multiplex PCR. The profile covers around 91,000 clones, with less than 85% appearing a single time and 38% taken by the ten largest. The TCR originated in a man aged 80 or over with acute or convalescent COVID-19. The specimen was peripheral blood. V and J are TRBV5-8 and TRBJ1-5; D may be TRBD1 (6 bases). CDR3: CASHPRGGGNQPQHF. DNA for the CDR3: TGTGCCAGCCATCCCCGGGGGGGCGGCAATCAGCCCCAGCATTTT.